This T cell receptor beta chain is from a study of shared clonotypes between healthy human individuals. The repertoire was sequenced with immunoSEQ multiplex PCR; TCRdb's copy has only in-frame clones and lacks some. The profile shows about 710,000 clones, just under 75% of them singletons. J lost 7 bases, V lost 3 bases, and 6 bases had no gene match. Germline CDR1 and CDR2: SEHNR and FQNEAQ (reference sequence). The length of the CDR3 is 14 residues. This chain uses TRBV7-9 with TRBJ2-1, with 7 nucleotides matching TRBD1. What was sequenced was memory CD4+ T cells sorted from blood. Subset noted: CD45RA-negative fraction. This clonotype was obtained from a woman aged 25 to 45 in good health. The CDR3 DNA sequence: TGTGCCAGCAGCTTGCAAGGGACAGCTAATGAGCAGTTCTTC. As protein: CASSLQGTANEQFF. The whole variable domain, filled in from reference TRBV7-9 and TRBJ2-1, reads DTGVSQNPRHKITKRGQNVTFRCDPISEHNRLYWYRQTLGQGPEFLTYFQNEAQLEKSRLLSDRFSAERPKGSFSTLEIQRTEQGDSAMYLCASSLQGTANEQFFGPGTRLTVL.